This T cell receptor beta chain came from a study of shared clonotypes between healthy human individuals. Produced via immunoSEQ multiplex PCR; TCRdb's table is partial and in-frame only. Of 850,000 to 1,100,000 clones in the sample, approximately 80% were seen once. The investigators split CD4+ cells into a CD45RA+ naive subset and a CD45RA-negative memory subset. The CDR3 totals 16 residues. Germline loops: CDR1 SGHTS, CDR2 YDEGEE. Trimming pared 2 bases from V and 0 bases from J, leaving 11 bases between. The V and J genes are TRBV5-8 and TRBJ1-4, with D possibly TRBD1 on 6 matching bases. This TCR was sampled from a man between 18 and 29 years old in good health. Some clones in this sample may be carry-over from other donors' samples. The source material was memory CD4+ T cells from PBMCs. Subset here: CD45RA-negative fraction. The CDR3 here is CASSFFRGSTNEKLFF. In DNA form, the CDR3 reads TGTGCCAGCAGCTTTTTCAGGGGATCAACTAATGAAAAACTGTTTTTT.